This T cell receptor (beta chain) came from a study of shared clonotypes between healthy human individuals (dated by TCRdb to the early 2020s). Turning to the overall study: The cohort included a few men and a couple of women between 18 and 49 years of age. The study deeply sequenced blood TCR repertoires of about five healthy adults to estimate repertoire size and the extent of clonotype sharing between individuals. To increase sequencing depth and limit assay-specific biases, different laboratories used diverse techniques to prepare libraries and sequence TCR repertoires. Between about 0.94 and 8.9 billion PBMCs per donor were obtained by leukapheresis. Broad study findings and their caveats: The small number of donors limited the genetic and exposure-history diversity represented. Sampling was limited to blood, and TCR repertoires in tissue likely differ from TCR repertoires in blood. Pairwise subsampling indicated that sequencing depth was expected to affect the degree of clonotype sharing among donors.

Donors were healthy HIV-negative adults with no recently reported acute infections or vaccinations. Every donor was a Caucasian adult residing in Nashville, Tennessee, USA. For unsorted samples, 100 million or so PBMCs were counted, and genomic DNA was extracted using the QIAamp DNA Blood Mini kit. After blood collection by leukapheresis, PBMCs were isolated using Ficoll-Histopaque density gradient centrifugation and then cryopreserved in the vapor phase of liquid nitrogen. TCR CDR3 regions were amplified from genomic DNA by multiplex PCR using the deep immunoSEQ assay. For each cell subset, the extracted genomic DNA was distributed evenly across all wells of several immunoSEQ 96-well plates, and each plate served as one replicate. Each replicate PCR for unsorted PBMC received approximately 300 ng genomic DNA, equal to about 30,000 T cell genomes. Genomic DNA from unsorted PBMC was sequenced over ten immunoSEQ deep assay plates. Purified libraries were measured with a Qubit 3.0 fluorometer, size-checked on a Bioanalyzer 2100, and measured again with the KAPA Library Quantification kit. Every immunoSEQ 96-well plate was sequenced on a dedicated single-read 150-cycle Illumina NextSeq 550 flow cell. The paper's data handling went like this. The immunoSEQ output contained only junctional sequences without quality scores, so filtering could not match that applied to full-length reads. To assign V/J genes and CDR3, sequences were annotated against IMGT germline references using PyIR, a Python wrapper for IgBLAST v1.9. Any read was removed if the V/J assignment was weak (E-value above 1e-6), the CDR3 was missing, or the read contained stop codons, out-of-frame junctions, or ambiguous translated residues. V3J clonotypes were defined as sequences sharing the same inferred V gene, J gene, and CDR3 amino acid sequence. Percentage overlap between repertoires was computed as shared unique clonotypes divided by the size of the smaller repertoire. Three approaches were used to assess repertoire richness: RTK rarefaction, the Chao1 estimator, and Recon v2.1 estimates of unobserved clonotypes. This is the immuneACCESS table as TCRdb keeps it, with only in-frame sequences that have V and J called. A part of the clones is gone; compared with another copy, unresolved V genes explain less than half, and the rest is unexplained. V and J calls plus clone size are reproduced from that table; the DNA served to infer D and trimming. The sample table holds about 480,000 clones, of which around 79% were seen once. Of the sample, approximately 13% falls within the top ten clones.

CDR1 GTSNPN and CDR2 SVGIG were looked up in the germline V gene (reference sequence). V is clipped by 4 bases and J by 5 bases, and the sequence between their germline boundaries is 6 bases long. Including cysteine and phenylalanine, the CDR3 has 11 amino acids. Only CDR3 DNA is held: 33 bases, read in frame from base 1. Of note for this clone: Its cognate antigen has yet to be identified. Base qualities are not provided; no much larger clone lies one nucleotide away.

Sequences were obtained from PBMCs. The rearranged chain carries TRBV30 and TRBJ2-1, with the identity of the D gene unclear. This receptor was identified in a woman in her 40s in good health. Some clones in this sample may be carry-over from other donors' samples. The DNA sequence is TGTGCCTGGACGAATAACAATGAGCAGTTCTTC. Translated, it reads CAWTNNNEQFF.